What follows are 10 T cell receptor beta chains derived from one specimen sequenced in a study of T-cell reconstitution after alpha-beta-depleted transplantation in children. Preparation of the TCRbeta library involved a method that used unique molecular identifiers. TCRdb called the PCR reads again in MiXCR, with one record for every CDR3 protein. The sample has some 220,000 distinct CDR3 sequences, approximately 10% seen once. The sample here was PBMCs, taken before TCRalphabeta/CD19-depleted stem cell transplant. Source of these receptors: a child under two years old with acute myeloid leukemia, due to receive a stem cell transplant.

This clonotype was observed at least ten times. This rearrangement joins TRBV7-2 to TRBJ2-1; D is possibly TRBD2 (6 bases). Germline V gene data show CDR1 as SGHTA and CDR2 as FQGNSA. The CDR3 is 15 residues long. V was cut by 3 bases and J by 6 bases, with 15 bases left in between. The CDR3 protein is CASSFGSGVLNEQFF. CDR3 sequence (DNA): TGTGCCAGCAGCTTCGGATCGGGAGTTCTCAATGAGCAGTTCTTC.

This clonotype was seen at least ten times. The CDR3 loop is CAIGGLAGSSYNEQFF. CDR3 bases: TGTGCCATCGGGGGGCTAGCGGGATCCTCCTACAATGAGCAGTTCTTC. This chain connects TRBV10-3 to TRBJ2-1, with 9 positions matching TRBD2. The germline gives CDR1 ENHRY, CDR2 SYGVKD. The length of the CDR3 is 16 residues. V dropped 8 bases and J dropped 0; count of bases not matched to a gene: 8.

This clonotype was seen many times. V is TRBV5-1 and J is TRBJ1-1; D call uncertain. The germline V gene has CDR1 SGHRS and CDR2 YFSETQ. This CDR3 is built from 14 residues. Trimming pared 4 bases from V and 1 base from J, leaving 11 bases between. The CDR3 here is CASSVRTANTEAFF. The CDR3, as DNA: TGCGCCAGCAGCGTTCGTACAGCGAACACTGAAGCTTTCTTT.

There are many counts of this clonotype. The chain uses TRBV6-2 or TRBV6-3 and TRBJ2-7; D gene unclear. The V end lost 0 bases, the J end lost 1 base, and 7 bases lay between the germline ends. Germline CDR1 reads MNHEY; CDR2 reads SVGEGT. This CDR3 is 14 amino acids long. The CDR3 nucleotides are TGTGCCAGCAGTTACTCGACGGATTCCTACGAGCAGTACTTC. It specifies CASSYSTDSYEQYF.

The chain carries TRBV10-3 and TRBJ1-2; the D gene is possibly TRBD1 (5 bases). Germline CDR1 is ENHRY and CDR2 is SYGVKD. V lost 2 bases, J lost 5 bases, and 15 bases lay in between. The CDR3 runs to 15 residues. CDR3: CAISEDRSARYGYTF. In nucleotides, the CDR3 is TGTGCCATCAGTGAGGACAGATCGGCCAGGTATGGCTACACCTTC.

The chain links TRBV4-3 to TRBJ1-5; unclear D gene. The CDR3 spans 11 residues. Germline loops: CDR1 LGHNA, CDR2 YSLEER. CDR3 sequence reads: CALGVSQPQHF. CDR3 DNA sequence: TGCGCTCTTGGGGTATCTCAGCCCCAGCATTTT.

This clonotype was seen ten or more times. The chain employs TRBV3-1 and TRBJ2-7, with TRBD2 matching 9 bases. Germline assignment: CDR1 LGHDT and CDR2 YNNKEL (reference sequence). With 1 base clipped from V and 3 bases from J, the junction kept 10 bases outside the gene matches. There are 17 residues in the CDR3. CDR3: CASSQGKGRLADYEQYF. The CDR3 DNA sequence: TGTGCCAGCAGCCAAGGAAAGGGGCGACTAGCGGACTACGAGCAGTACTTC.

With regard to this clonotype: A much larger clone lies a single base off, so this may be a read error. Lacking the conserved final phenylalanine or tryptophan, this CDR3 likely reflects a read error. V gene TRBV7-8 combines with J gene TRBJ2-5, with D tentatively TRBD1 or TRBD2 (5 bases each). Trimming took off 1 base at V and 2 bases at J, with 11 bases between the two ends. This CDR3 region has 15 residues. Per germline, CDR1 SGHVS and CDR2 FQNEAQ. This CDR3 is CASSLGGTPQETQYL. The CDR3 DNA is TGTGCCAGCAGCTTAGGGGGGACCCCACAAGAGACCCAGTACTTA.

This clonotype was seen many times. The chain couples TRBV7-3 to TRBJ2-7; 9 bases line up with TRBD1. Germline V gene sequence: CDR1 SGHTA, CDR2 FQGTGA. Unmatched junction bases numbered 5, after V lost 3 bases and J lost 5 bases. This CDR3 is built from 14 residues. CDR3 amino acids: CASSLGQGKDEQYF. As DNA, the CDR3 is TGTGCCAGCAGCTTGGGACAGGGAAAGGACGAGCAGTACTTC.

The J gene is TRBJ1-2, the V gene TRBV20-1, with a tentative D call TRBD1 (6 bases). Germline V gene sequence: CDR1 DFQATT, CDR2 SNEGSKA (reference sequence). Between the trimmed V and J ends, which lost 8 bases and 1 base, there was a span of 14 bases. The CDR3 totals 13 residues. The CDR3 loop is CSTRDILNYGYTF. Written as DNA, the CDR3 is TGCAGTACCCGGGACATCCTTAACTATGGCTACACCTTC.